Below, one T cell receptor (beta chain) is given with its context. V lost 6 bases to trimming and J lost 6 bases; unmatched junction nucleotides: 10. Germline CDR1 and CDR2: SQVTM and ANQGSEA. The CDR3 has 14 residues. TCRdb passed the 5' RACE reads through MiXCR, listing each CDR3 protein once. The sample shows 250,000 to 300,000 distinct CDR3 sequences, around 19% of them seen only once. The sample originates from a study of CD8 T cells in ankylosing spondylitis. The J gene is TRBJ2-1, the V gene TRBV29-1; TRBD2 matches at 8 bases. The material sequenced was blood, either unsorted or a sorted T cell fraction (not recorded which). The origin of this receptor is a male donor with ankylosing spondylitis or in good health (not recorded which). CDR3 protein: CSVATSGWGNEQFF. The CDR3, as DNA: TGCAGCGTCGCAACTAGCGGATGGGGCAATGAGCAGTTCTTC.